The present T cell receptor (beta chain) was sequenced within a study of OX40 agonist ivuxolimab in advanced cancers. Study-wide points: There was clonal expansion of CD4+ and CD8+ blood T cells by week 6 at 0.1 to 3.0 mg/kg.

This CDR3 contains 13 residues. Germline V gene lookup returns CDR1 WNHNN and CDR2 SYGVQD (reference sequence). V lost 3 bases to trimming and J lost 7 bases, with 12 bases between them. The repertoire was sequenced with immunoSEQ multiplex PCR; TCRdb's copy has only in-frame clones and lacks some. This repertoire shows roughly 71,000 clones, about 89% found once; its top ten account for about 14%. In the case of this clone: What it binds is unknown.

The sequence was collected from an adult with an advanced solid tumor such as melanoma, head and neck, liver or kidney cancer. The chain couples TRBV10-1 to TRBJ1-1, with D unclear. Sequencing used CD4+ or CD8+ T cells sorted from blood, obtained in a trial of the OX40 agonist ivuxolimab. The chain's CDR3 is CASSEGWPDEAFF. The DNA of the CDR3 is TGCGCCAGCAGTGAAGGTTGGCCAGATGAAGCTTTCTTT.